This T cell receptor beta chain was obtained from a study of T cells in Graves' hyperthyroidism and ophthalmopathy. The V end lost 3 bases, the J end lost 0 bases, and 13 bases lay between the germline ends. CDR3 length: 16 residues. Germline V gene lookup returns CDR1 SGHTA and CDR2 FQGNSA. In its sample, this clonotype was seen many times. Absence of ophthalmopathy progression within 18 months defined stable Graves' hyperthyroidism. Amplification of TCR beta CDR3 regions was performed using RNA transcripts as template. HTBI primers were employed in a first-round RT-PCR of the TCR CDR3. TCRdb re-called the multiplex PCR reads with MiXCR, one entry per CDR3 protein. Among a few hundred thousand distinct CDR3 sequences listed, under 15% were seen once.

This chain links TRBV7-2 with TRBJ2-3, with D possibly being TRBD2 (5 bases). Sequenced input: blood. The receptor comes from a woman between 18 and 30 years old with Graves' hyperthyroidism. CDR3 sequence: CASSFRLHPSTDTQYF. CDR3 nucleotide sequence: TGTGCCAGCAGCTTTAGACTACACCCTAGCACAGATACGCAGTATTTT.